The 28 T cell receptor beta chains below all came from one sample that was sequenced in a study of blood T cell repertoires in COVID-19. TCRdb keeps only in-frame clones here, not all; method: immunoSEQ multiplex PCR. The sample yields roughly 92,000 clones, 87% seen once. The sequenced sample consisted of peripheral blood. The receptor source for this set is a human donor with acute or convalescent COVID-19. The donor label of this sample is uncertain.

This clone was detected only once. This chain connects TRBV4-1 to TRBJ2-1; 13 bases match TRBD2. The length of the CDR3 is 15 residues. J gave up 11 bases and V 0 bases, and 4 bases lay outside the gene matches. Germline V lookup: CDR1 MGHRA, CDR2 YSYEKL. For the CDR3, the DNA is TGCGCCAGCAGCCAAGATCAACTAGCGGGGGGGAAGCAGTTCTTC. Its translation: CASSQDQLAGGKQFF.

The V and J genes are TRBV2 and TRBJ1-2, with TRBD1 matching 8 bases. V trimming: 5 bases; J trimming: 7 bases; junction bases outside the gene matches: 12. The CDR3 covers 15 residues. CDR1 is SNHLY and CDR2 is FYNNEI in the germline V gene. CDR3 coding DNA: TGTGCCAGCAGTTCCATACAGGGGGGACCTAGTGGCTACACCTTC. It encodes CASSSIQGGPSGYTF.

This chain connects TRBV2 to TRBJ1-1; 8 positions match TRBD1. The V gene's germline CDR1 is SNHLY and CDR2 FYNNEI. V trimming: 5 bases; J trimming: 6 bases; junction bases outside the gene matches: 8. This CDR3 is built from 14 residues. The CDR3 bases are TGTGCCAGCAGTTCCGGGACAGGAGGCGCTGAAGCTTTCTTT. This codes for CASSSGTGGAEAFF.

J is TRBJ1-3 and V is TRBV20-1; unclear D gene. The CDR3 spans 11 residues. V was trimmed by 5 bases and J by 1 base, leaving 3 bases between them. Germline CDR1 and CDR2: DFQATT and SNEGSKA (reference sequence). CDR3 region: CSARSGNTIYF. The CDR3 DNA follows: TGCAGTGCTCGGTCTGGAAACACCATATATTTT.

V gene TRBV28 combines with J gene TRBJ1-6; D is unclear. Trimming took off 8 bases at V and 10 bases at J, with 6 bases between the two ends. This CDR3 is 10 amino acids long. Germline lookup yields CDR1 MDHEN and CDR2 SYDVKM. The CDR3 bases are TGTGCCAGCGGGCGCTCACCCCTCCACTTT. The encoded protein is CASGRSPLHF. Full variable domain (missing parts from reference TRBV28 and TRBJ1-6): DVKVTQSSRYLVKRTGEKVFLECVQDMDHENMFWYRQDPGLGLRLIYFSYDVKMKEKGDIPEGYSVSREKKERFSLILESASTNQTSMYLCASGRSPLHFGNGTRLTVT.

The V call is TRBV29-1, the J call TRBJ2-6, with 7 nucleotides matching TRBD1. J lost 0 bases, V lost 6 bases, and 8 bases had no gene match. The germline CDR1 and CDR2 sequences are SQVTM and ANQGSEA. The CDR3 contains 16 residues. Written as DNA, the CDR3 is TGCAGCGTCGTGGGGACAGCAAGCTCTGGGGCCAACGTCCTGACTTTC. It translates to CSVVGTASSGANVLTF.

The rearrangement uses TRBV6-6 and TRBJ1-1, with a possible D match to TRBD1 (6 bases). Germline values: CDR1 MNHNY, CDR2 SVGAGI (reference sequence). This CDR3 spans 14 amino acids. V shed 1 base and J shed 11 bases, with 17 bases lying between them. This CDR3 reads CASSYWPGGGMAFF. DNA of the CDR3: TGTGCCAGCAGTTACTGGCCGGGGGGCGGGATGGCTTTCTTT.

The chain joins TRBV6-5 to TRBJ1-4; weak D call: TRBD1 (6 bases). Trimming left V 7 bases short and J 7 bases short, with 19 bases between. Germline CDR1 reads MNHEY; CDR2 reads SVGAGI. CDR3 length: 15 amino acids. CDR3 residues: CASIVLGQQGEKLFF. The CDR3 nucleotides are TGTGCCAGCATAGTTTTAGGACAGCAAGGTGAAAAACTGTTTTTT.

This clone was recorded only once. The chain links TRBV11-2 to TRBJ2-7; D is possibly TRBD2 (6 bases). V was shortened by 1 base and J by 2 bases, with 15 bases between the two germline ends. Looked up from germline, CDR1 is SGHAT and CDR2 is FQNNGV. The CDR3 length is 16 residues. For the CDR3, the DNA is TGTGCCAGCAGCTTAGGCGGGGCGGGCGTAACCTACGAGCAGTACTTC. Translating it yields CASSLGGAGVTYEQYF.

The genes are TRBV28 and TRBJ2-7; a possible D gene is TRBD2 (5 bases). Germline CDR1 reads MDHEN; CDR2 reads SYDVKM. V gave up 7 bases and J gave up 6 bases, with 13 bases separating them. The CDR3 runs 12 residues. CDR3 sequence: CASTLRGREQYF. CDR3 nucleotide sequence: TGTGCCAGCACCCTAAGAGGGCGCGAGCAGTACTTC.

The V call is TRBV9, the J call TRBJ1-4; TRBD1 matches 7 bases. Trimming cost V 1 base and J 4 bases; bases outside gene matches: 4. The CDR3 has 15 amino acids. The germline CDR1 and CDR2 sequences are SGDLS and YYNGEE. The CDR3 nucleotides are TGTGCCAGCAGCGTAACAGGGGCCCTTAATGAAAAACTGTTTTTT. It translates to CASSVTGALNEKLFF.

The chain couples TRBV6-1 to TRBJ1-2; 8 nucleotides agree with TRBD1. The CDR3 contains 15 residues. V dropped 5 bases and J dropped 1; count of bases not matched to a gene: 6. Germline V gene sequence: CDR1 MNHNS, CDR2 SASEGT. The CDR3 spells CASSQGALGNYGYTF. Here the CDR3 DNA reads TGTGCCAGCAGTCAGGGGGCCCTAGGTAACTATGGCTACACCTTC.

This clone occurred a few times. This chain uses TRBV11-3 with TRBJ2-5; no clear D. This CDR3 region has 13 residues. Between the trimmed V and J ends, which lost 3 bases and 2 bases, there was a span of 7 bases. Germline CDR1 and CDR2: SGHNT and YENEEA. The CDR3 DNA sequence: TGTGCCAGCAGCTTTTCGTTGCAAGAGACCCAGTACTTC. Residues: CASSFSLQETQYF.

The chain carries TRBV3-1 (or the pseudogene TRBV3-2) and TRBJ2-1; D gene ambiguous. Germline V gives CDR1 LGHDT, CDR2 YNNKEL (reference sequence). This CDR3 comprises 12 residues. V lost 1 base and J 8 bases, leaving 6 bases between the germline ends. As DNA, the CDR3 is TGTGCCAGCAGCCAAGTATCCCATGAGCAGTTCTTC. Protein: CASSQVSHEQFF.

The chain carries TRBV5-4 and TRBJ1-2, with 7 nucleotides matching TRBD1. V was pared by 5 bases and J by 4 bases, with 8 bases of the junction left unmatched. There are 14 residues in the CDR3. CDR1 is SGHNT and CDR2 is YYREEE in the germline V gene (reference sequence). CDR3 sequence: CASRRTGAVYGYTF. CDR3 DNA sequence: TGTGCCAGCAGACGTACAGGGGCGGTCTATGGCTACACCTTC.

V and J are TRBV27 and TRBJ2-7, with a tentative D call TRBD2 (7 bases). Germline lookup yields CDR1 MNHEY and CDR2 SMNVEV (reference sequence). This CDR3 comprises 15 residues. V was shortened by 1 base and J by 5 bases, with 15 bases between the two germline ends. Here the CDR3 DNA reads TGTGCCAGCAGTTTATTAGGGGGGGCCAATAACGAGCAGTACTTC. Translation gives CASSLLGGANNEQYF.

V usage is TRBV30 and J usage is TRBJ1-1; D perhaps matches TRBD1 (5 bases). CDR1 is GTSNPN and CDR2 is SVGIG in the germline V gene (reference sequence). The CDR3 sequence is 11 residues long. The germline V and J ends were trimmed by 2 bases and 5 bases, with 6 bases remaining between them. CDR3 nucleotide sequence: TGTGCCTGGAGTAGGGGAACTGAAGCTTTCTTT. It is translated as CAWSRGTEAFF. The full variable domain, its missing parts supplied by reference TRBV30 and TRBJ1-1, is SQTIHQWPATLVQPVGSPLSLECTVEGTSNPNLYWYRQAAGRGLQLLFYSVGIGQISSEVPQNLSASRPQDRQFILSSKKLLLSDSGFYLCAWSRGTEAFFGQGTRLTVV.

This clone came up a few times. V gene TRBV5-1 combines with J gene TRBJ1-6, with 9 bases lining up with TRBD1. The CDR3 length is 16 residues. Trimming removed 2 bases from V and 7 bases from J; junction bases left unmatched: 7. CDR1 and CDR2 (germline): SGHRS, YFSETQ. The CDR3: CASSFAGTGNNSPLHF. The CDR3 DNA reads as TGCGCCAGCAGCTTTGCCGGGACAGGGAACAATTCACCCCTCCACTTT.

This clone has only one observation. This chain uses TRBV28 with TRBJ1-2; D gene uncertain. CDR1 MDHEN and CDR2 SYDVKM come from the germline V gene. The CDR3 has 12 residues. V was trimmed by 2 bases and J by 4 bases, leaving 5 bases between them. The CDR3 DNA sequence: TGTGCCAGCAGTTTAACAGTCTATGGCTACACCTTC. Its protein product is CASSLTVYGYTF.

The chain has TRBV28 and TRBJ1-1, with a weak D call TRBD1 (6 bases). The germline gives CDR1 MDHEN, CDR2 SYDVKM. The V end was cut by 5 bases, the J end by 1 base, with 17 bases between. CDR3 size: 16 residues. The CDR3 nucleotides are TGTGCCAGCAGTACGTCAGGGGAGGGTCCGAACACTGAAGCTTTCTTT. Encoded protein: CASSTSGEGPNTEAFF. Full variable domain (remainder filled in from reference TRBV28 and TRBJ1-1): DVKVTQSSRYLVKRTGEKVFLECVQDMDHENMFWYRQDPGLGLRLIYFSYDVKMKEKGDIPEGYSVSREKKERFSLILESASTNQTSMYLCASSTSGEGPNTEAFFGQGTRLTVV.

This clone was recorded only once. J is TRBJ1-2 and V is TRBV11-2; D may be TRBD1 (6 bases). The germline V and J ends were trimmed by 5 bases and 3 bases, with 19 bases remaining between them. The CDR3 loop spans 16 amino acids. The V gene's germline CDR1 is SGHAT and CDR2 FQNNGV. The CDR3 sequence is CASSHPTGGGDYGYTF. CDR3 coding DNA: TGTGCCAGCAGCCACCCGACAGGAGGTGGGGACTATGGCTACACCTTC.

The chain uses TRBV9 and TRBJ2-5, with a tentative D call TRBD2 (5 bases). The CDR3 is 15 amino acids. Trimming removed 0 bases at V and 5 bases at J, with 14 bases between. In germline, CDR1 is SGDLS, CDR2 YYNGEE. CDR3 in DNA: TGTGCCAGCAGCGTAGACGGGGAAGGTAGGGAGACCCAGTACTTC. Translation gives CASSVDGEGRETQYF.

This clone was observed once. The V gene is TRBV7-2, the J gene TRBJ1-2; the match to TRBD1 covers 9 bases. The CDR3 has 15 residues. The junction had 7 bases not matched to a gene; V was cut back by 5 bases and J by 3 bases. Germline lookup yields CDR1 SGHTA and CDR2 FQGNSA. The CDR3, as DNA: TGTGCCAGCAGCCCCAGGACAGGGGAGCACTATGGCTACACCTTC. It specifies CASSPRTGEHYGYTF.

The chain carries TRBV19 and TRBJ2-1; TRBD1 aligns across 9 bases. CDR3 length: 14 residues. From germline, CDR1 is LNHDA and CDR2 SQIVND (reference sequence). Trimming at V came to 7 bases and at J to 7 bases, leaving 8 bases not matched to a gene. The CDR3 loop reads CASTTGQGLNEQFF. As DNA, the CDR3 is TGTGCCAGTACGACGGGACAGGGCTTGAATGAGCAGTTCTTC.

The V call is TRBV7-9, the J call TRBJ2-2, with D possibly being TRBD2 (5 bases). Germline lookup yields CDR1 SEHNR and CDR2 FQNEAQ (reference sequence). The V and J ends lost 6 bases and 3 bases respectively, with 14 bases between them. The CDR3 contains 15 residues. The CDR3 DNA sequence: TGTGCCAGCAGTTACTTACTAGGGTACACCGGGGAGCTGTTTTTT. Amino acids: CASSYLLGYTGELFF.

The V gene is TRBV9, the J gene TRBJ2-2, with a possible D match to TRBD2 (7 bases). CDR1 SGDLS and CDR2 YYNGEE come from the germline V gene. The CDR3 spans 15 residues. Trimming shortened V by 7 bases and J by 3 bases, and 16 bases separated the two germline ends. DNA of the CDR3: TGTGCCAGCTCCCGAGGGGGGGCCCACACCGGGGAGCTGTTTTTT. It encodes CASSRGGAHTGELFF.

This chain joins TRBV30 and TRBJ1-6, with D possibly matching TRBD1 (6 bases). With 2 bases removed from V and 7 bases from J, the gap between germline ends came to 15 bases. CDR1 and CDR2 from the germline V gene are GTSNPN and SVGIG (reference sequence). The CDR3 is 15 residues long. The CDR3 is CAWSSLGASNSPLHF. CDR3 DNA sequence: TGTGCCTGGAGTTCCTTGGGGGCGTCCAATTCACCCCTCCACTTT.

This clone was counted a single time. The chain has TRBV29-1 and TRBJ2-1, with TRBD1 identical over 10 bases. CDR1 and CDR2 from the germline V gene are SQVTM and ANQGSEA. V was clipped by 5 bases and J by 8 bases; unmatched bases: 12. This CDR3 spans 15 amino acids. This chain's CDR3 is CSVTRDRGYLDEQFF. The CDR3 coding sequence is TGCAGCGTTACCCGGGACAGGGGTTACTTGGATGAGCAGTTCTTC.